This is a list of T cell receptor beta chains from one sample in a study of blood T cells in healthy people across ages. TCRdb reprocessed the 5' RACE reads via MiXCR and lists one record per CDR3 protein. The table records under 1,000,000 distinct CDR3 sequences, around 36% of them present only once. Sequencing was performed on blood. The receptors shown here come from a man aged 18 to 35 in good health. Both conserved end residues are part of each CDR3. Fields, in order: clone size, J gene, V gene, D gene, CDR3 protein, CDR3 DNA. A D gene is named only where the DNA matches it firmly. Not every row has a clone size; where given, it reads once, few, many or a size class.

few TRBJ2-6 TRBV18 - CASSPPGISGANVLTF TGTGCCAGCTCACCACCGGGGATCTCTGGGGCCAACGTCCTGACTTTC
few TRBJ2-1 TRBV29-1 TRBD2 CSVTGLAGGVGDEQFF TGCAGCGTAACGGGACTAGCGGGCGGGGTAGGGGATGAGCAGTTCTTC
many TRBJ2-1 TRBV14 - CASSQDRRYNEQFF TGTGCCAGCAGCCAAGATCGCCGTTACAATGAGCAGTTCTTC
- TRBJ2-1 TRBV13 - CASSEGTWGEQFF TGTGCCAGCAGCGAGGGGACGTGGGGTGAGCAGTTCTTC
- TRBJ2-3 TRBV6-1 - CASMDGRTDTQYF TGTGCCAGCATGGACGGGCGCACAGATACGCAGTATTTT
many TRBJ2-1 TRBV20-1 - CSASSDRLSEFF TGCAGTGCTAGTTCCGACAGATTAAGCGAGTTCTTC
many TRBJ2-5 TRBV12-3/TRBV12-4 TRBD2 CASTMTSGLQETQYF TGTGCCAGCACCATGACTAGCGGCCTCCAAGAGACCCAGTACTTC
- TRBJ1-4 TRBV20-1 - CSARGEGQTNEKLFF TGCAGTGCTAGGGGGGAGGGACAAACTAATGAAAAACTGTTTTTT
- TRBJ1-2 TRBV7-9 TRBD1 CASSLGRGIEGYTF TGTGCCAGCAGCTTGGGCAGGGGGATTGAGGGCTACACCTTC
- TRBJ1-1 TRBV25-1 - CASSESGGYGAEAFF TGTGCCAGCAGTGAATCGGGGGGCTATGGGGCTGAAGCTTTCTTT
many TRBJ2-3 TRBV10-3 TRBD2 CAISASSSGGSSTDTQYF TGTGCCATCAGTGCTTCGTCTAGCGGGGGCTCTAGCACAGATACGCAGTATTTT
- TRBJ2-5 TRBV7-2 TRBD2 CASSLRTSGVSYNEQYF TGTGCCAGCAGCCTTCGGACTAGCGGGGTATCCTACAATGAGCAGTACTTC
few TRBJ1-2 TRBV20-1 TRBD1 CSARDFRTGGYTF TGCAGTGCTAGAGATTTCCGGACAGGTGGCTACACCTTC
- TRBJ2-2 TRBV6-5 TRBD1 CASIPDRGHTGELFF TGTGCCAGCATCCCGGACAGGGGCCACACCGGGGAGCTGTTTTTT
many TRBJ1-1 TRBV29-1 - CSASRVEETEAFF TGCAGCGCCTCCCGTGTGGAGGAAACTGAAGCTTTCTTT
many TRBJ1-2 TRBV12-3/TRBV12-4 - CASTGAEHYGYTF TGTGCCAGCACAGGGGCAGAGCATTATGGCTACACCTTC
few TRBJ2-2 TRBV10-3 - CAIGVGVNTGELFF TGTGCCATCGGAGTGGGAGTGAACACCGGGGAGCTGTTTTTT
once TRBJ2-5 TRBV9 - CASSVFGSQETQYF TGTGCCAGCAGCGTATTTGGATCCCAAGAGACCCAGTACTTC
- TRBJ2-4 TRBV20-1 - CSARDRRSGIGIQYF TGCAGTGCTAGAGACCGGAGGTCGGGTATAGGCATTCAGTACTTC
- TRBJ2-3 TRBV9 TRBD2 CASSVRGGTSSTDTQYF TGTGCCAGCAGCGTGCGCGGGGGGACTTCTAGCACAGATACGCAGTATTTT
- TRBJ2-5 TRBV12-3/TRBV12-4 - CASTSAPGETQYF TGTGCCAGCACCAGCGCCCCAGGGGAGACCCAGTACTTC
few TRBJ1-2 TRBV7-2 - CASSRDGDYGYTF TGTGCCAGCAGCCGCGACGGTGACTATGGCTACACCTTC
- TRBJ2-2 TRBV20-1 - CSASNRANTGELFF TGCAGTGCTAGTAACAGAGCGAACACCGGGGAGCTGTTTTTT
- TRBJ2-7 TRBV6-5 - CASSFQGRAYEQYF TGTGCCAGCAGTTTCCAGGGGAGGGCCTACGAGCAGTACTTC
few TRBJ2-3 TRBV14 TRBD2 CASSPFGGGAEDTQYF TGTGCCAGCAGCCCTTTCGGCGGGGGGGCCGAGGATACGCAGTATTTT
- TRBJ2-1 TRBV11-3 - CASSSQGRHNEQFF TGTGCCAGCAGCTCCCAAGGCAGACACAATGAGCAGTTCTTC
- TRBJ1-5 TRBV6-2/TRBV6-3 - CASSYGVGNQPQHF TGTGCCAGCAGTTACGGGGTTGGGAATCAGCCCCAGCATTTT
- TRBJ1-6 TRBV15 TRBD1 CATSREPLGQSNSPLHF TGTGCCACCAGCAGAGAGCCCTTGGGACAGTCAAATTCACCCCTCCACTTT
many TRBJ2-7 TRBV10-3 - CATWPGNGEQYF TGTGCCACCTGGCCTGGCAACGGAGAGCAGTACTTC
few TRBJ1-2 TRBV4-1 - CASSQDPVDYGYTF TGCGCCAGCAGCCAAGATCCCGTAGACTATGGCTACACCTTC
few TRBJ1-5 TRBV6-5 - CASGRNNQPQHF TGTGCCAGCGGGCGGAACAATCAGCCCCAGCATTTT
many TRBJ2-3 TRBV12-3/TRBV12-4 - CASSLAGDADTQYF TGTGCCAGCAGTTTAGCCGGTGATGCAGATACGCAGTATTTT
- TRBJ2-7 TRBV20-1 - CSATINRDHEQYF TGCAGTGCTACAATTAACAGGGACCACGAGCAGTACTTC
- TRBJ2-7 TRBV7-9 TRBD1 CASSPPEGAYRNEQYF TGTGCCAGCAGCCCCCCTGAGGGGGCCTACCGTAATGAGCAGTACTTC
few TRBJ2-3 TRBV7-2 - CASSFGVGHTDTQYF TGTGCCAGCAGCTTCGGGGTGGGGCACACAGATACGCAGTATTTT
many TRBJ2-7 TRBV20-1 TRBD2 CSGEGNSYEQYF TGCAGTGGGGAGGGAAACTCCTACGAGCAGTACTTC
- TRBJ1-1 TRBV29-1 - CSVWGETEAFF TGCAGCGTTTGGGGGGAGACTGAAGCTTTCTTT
- TRBJ1-5 TRBV6-5 - CASCRGQPQHF TGTGCCAGCTGCAGGGGTCAGCCCCAGCATTTT
- TRBJ2-3 TRBV20-1 - CSAMGGGADTQYF TGCAGTGCCATGGGGGGAGGCGCAGATACGCAGTATTTT
- TRBJ2-1 TRBV12-3/TRBV12-4 TRBD2 CAGSLFQRGMAEQFF TGTGCCGGCAGTTTGTTCCAGCGGGGTATGGCTGAGCAGTTCTTC
- TRBJ2-3 TRBV9 - CASSTGLTDTQYF TGTGCTAGCAGCACGGGACTTACAGATACGCAGTATTTT
- TRBJ1-1 TRBV27 - CAAGTANTEAFF TGTGCCGCAGGGACCGCCAACACTGAAGCTTTCTTT
once TRBJ2-2 TRBV4-3 TRBD2 CASSQGKLRGGNTGELFF TGCGCCAGCAGCCAAGGGAAGTTGCGGGGGGGAAACACCGGGGAGCTGTTTTTT